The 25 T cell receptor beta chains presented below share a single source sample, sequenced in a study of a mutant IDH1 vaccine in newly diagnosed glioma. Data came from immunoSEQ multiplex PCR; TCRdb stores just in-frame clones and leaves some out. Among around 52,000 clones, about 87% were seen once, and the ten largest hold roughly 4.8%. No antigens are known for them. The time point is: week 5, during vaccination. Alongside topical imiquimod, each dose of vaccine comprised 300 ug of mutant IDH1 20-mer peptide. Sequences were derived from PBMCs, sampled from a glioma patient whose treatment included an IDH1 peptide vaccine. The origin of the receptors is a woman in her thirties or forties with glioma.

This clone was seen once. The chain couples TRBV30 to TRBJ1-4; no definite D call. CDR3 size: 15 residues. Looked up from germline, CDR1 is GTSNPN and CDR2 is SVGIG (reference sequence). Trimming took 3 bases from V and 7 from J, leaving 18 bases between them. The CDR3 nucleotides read TGTGCCTGGAGGGGAAACGACCGCGCCCGTGAAAAACTGTTTTTT. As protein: CAWRGNDRAREKLFF. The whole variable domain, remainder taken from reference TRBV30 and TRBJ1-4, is SQTIHQWPATLVQPVGSPLSLECTVEGTSNPNLYWYRQAAGRGLQLLFYSVGIGQISSEVPQNLSASRPQDRQFILSSKKLLLSDSGFYLCAWRGNDRAREKLFFGSGTQLSVL.

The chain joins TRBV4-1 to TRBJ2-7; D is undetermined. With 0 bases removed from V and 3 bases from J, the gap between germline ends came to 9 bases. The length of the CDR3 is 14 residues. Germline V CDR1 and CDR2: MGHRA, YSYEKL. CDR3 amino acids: CASSQESGDYEQYF. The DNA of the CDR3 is TGCGCCAGCAGCCAAGAATCGGGCGACTACGAGCAGTACTTC.

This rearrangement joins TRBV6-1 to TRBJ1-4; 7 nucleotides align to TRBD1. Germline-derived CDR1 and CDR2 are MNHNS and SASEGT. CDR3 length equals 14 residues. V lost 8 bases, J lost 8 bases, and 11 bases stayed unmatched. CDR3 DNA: TGTGCCAGCGCTTTCAGGACAGGTGGAGAAAAACTGTTTTTT. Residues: CASAFRTGGEKLFF.

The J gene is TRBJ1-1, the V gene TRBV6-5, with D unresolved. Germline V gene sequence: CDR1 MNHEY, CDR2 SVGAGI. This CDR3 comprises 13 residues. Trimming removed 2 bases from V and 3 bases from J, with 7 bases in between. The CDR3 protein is CASSYVGDTEAFF. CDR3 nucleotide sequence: TGTGCCAGCAGTTACGTTGGGGACACTGAAGCTTTCTTT.

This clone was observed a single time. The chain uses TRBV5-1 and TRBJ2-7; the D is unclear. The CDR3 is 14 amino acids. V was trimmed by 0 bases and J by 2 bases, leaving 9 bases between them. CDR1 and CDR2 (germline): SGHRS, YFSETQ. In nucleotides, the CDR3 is TGCGCCAGCAGCTTGGGACCGGTCACCTACGAGCAGTACTTC. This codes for CASSLGPVTYEQYF.

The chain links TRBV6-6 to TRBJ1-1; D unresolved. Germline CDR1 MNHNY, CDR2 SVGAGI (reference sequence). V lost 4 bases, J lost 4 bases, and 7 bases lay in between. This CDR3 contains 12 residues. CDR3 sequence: CASSSLGTEAFF. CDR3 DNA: TGTGCCAGCAGTTCCCTGGGCACTGAAGCTTTCTTT.

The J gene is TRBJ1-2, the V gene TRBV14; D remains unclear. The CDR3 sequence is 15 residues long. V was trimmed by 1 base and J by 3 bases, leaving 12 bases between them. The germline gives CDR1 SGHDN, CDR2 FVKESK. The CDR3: CASSQGFGEDYGYTF. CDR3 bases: TGTGCCAGCAGCCAAGGGTTCGGGGAGGACTATGGCTACACCTTC.

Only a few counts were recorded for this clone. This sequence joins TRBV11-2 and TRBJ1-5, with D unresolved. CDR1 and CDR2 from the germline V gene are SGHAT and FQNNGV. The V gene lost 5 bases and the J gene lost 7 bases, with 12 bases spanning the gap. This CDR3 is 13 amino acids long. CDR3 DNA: TGTGCCAGCAGCGCAGCTGGGCTCCAGCCCCAGCATTTT. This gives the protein CASSAAGLQPQHF.

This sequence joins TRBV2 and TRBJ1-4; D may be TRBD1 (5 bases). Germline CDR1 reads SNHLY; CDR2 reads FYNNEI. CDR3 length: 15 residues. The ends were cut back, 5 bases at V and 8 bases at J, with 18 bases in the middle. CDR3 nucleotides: TGTGCCAGCAGTTCCCTCGGGACCCTTGTAGAAAAACTGTTTTTT. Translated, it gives CASSSLGTLVEKLFF. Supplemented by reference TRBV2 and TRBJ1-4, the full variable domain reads EPEVTQTPSHQVTQMGQEVILRCVPISNHLYFYWYRQILGQKVEFLVSFYNNEISEKSEIFDDQFSVERPDGSNFTLKIRSTKLEDSAMYFCASSSLGTLVEKLFFGSGTQLSVL.

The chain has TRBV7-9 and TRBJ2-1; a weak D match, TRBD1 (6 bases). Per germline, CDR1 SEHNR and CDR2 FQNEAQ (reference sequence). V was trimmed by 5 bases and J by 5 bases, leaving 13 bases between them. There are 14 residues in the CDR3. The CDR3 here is CASSQTTGHNEQFF. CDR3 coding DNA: TGTGCCAGCAGCCAGACTACAGGGCACAATGAGCAGTTCTTC. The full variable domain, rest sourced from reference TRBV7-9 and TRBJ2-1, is DTGVSQNPRHKITKRGQNVTFRCDPISEHNRLYWYRQTLGQGPEFLTYFQNEAQLEKSRLLSDRFSAERPKGSFSTLEIQRTEQGDSAMYLCASSQTTGHNEQFFGPGTRLTVL.

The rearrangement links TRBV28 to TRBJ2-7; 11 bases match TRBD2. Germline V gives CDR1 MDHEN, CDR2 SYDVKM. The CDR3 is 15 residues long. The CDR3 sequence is CAPRVGTSGVYEQYF. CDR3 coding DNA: TGTGCTCCGCGGGTTGGGACTAGCGGAGTGTACGAGCAGTACTTC.

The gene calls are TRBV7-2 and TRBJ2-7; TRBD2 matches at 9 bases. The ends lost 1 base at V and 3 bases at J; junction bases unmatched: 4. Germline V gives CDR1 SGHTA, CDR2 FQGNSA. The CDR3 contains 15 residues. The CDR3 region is CASSLEGSGSYEQYF. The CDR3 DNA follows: TGTGCCAGCAGCTTAGAGGGTAGCGGGAGCTACGAGCAGTACTTC.

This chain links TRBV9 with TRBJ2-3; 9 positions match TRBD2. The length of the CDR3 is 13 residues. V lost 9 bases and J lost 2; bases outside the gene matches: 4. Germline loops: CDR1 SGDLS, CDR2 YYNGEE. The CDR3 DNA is TGTGCCACCGCGGGGGGGCCCACAGATACGCAGTATTTT. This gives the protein CATAGGPTDTQYF.

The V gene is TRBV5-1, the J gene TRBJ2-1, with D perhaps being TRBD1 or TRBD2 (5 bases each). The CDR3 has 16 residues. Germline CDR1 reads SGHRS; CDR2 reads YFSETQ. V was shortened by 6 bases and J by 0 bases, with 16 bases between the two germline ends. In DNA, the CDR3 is TGCGCCAGCACTCGGGACCGAGTGGGCTCCTACAATGAGCAGTTCTTC. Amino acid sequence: CASTRDRVGSYNEQFF.

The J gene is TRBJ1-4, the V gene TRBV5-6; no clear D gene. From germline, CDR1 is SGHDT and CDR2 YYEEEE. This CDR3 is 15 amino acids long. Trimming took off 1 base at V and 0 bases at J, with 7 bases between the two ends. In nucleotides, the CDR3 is TGTGCCAGCAGCTTGCTCGGAGCAACTAATGAAAAACTGTTTTTT. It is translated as CASSLLGATNEKLFF.

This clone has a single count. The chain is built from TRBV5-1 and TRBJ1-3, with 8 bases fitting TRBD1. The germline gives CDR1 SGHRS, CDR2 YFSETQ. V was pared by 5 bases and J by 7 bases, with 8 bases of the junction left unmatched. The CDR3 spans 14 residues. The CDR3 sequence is CASRSGQELNTIYF. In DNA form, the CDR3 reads TGCGCCAGCAGGTCGGGACAGGAGTTGAACACCATATATTTT.

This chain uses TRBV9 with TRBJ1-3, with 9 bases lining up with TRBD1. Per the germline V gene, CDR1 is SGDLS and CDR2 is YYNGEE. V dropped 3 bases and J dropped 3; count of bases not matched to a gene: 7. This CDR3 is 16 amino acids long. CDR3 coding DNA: TGTGCCAGCAGCGCAATAGACAGGGGGGATGGAAACACCATATATTTT. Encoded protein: CASSAIDRGDGNTIYF.

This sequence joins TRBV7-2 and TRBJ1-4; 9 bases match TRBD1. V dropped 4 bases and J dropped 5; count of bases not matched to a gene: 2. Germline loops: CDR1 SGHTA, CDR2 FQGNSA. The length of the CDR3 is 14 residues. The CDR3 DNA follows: TGTGCCAGCAGCTGGGACAGGGCGAATGAAAAACTGTTTTTT. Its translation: CASSWDRANEKLFF.

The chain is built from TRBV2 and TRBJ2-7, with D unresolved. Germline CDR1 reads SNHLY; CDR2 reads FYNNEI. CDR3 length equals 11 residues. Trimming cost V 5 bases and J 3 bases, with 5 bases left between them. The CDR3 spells CASSNDYEQYF. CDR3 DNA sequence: TGTGCCAGCAGTAACGACTACGAGCAGTACTTC.

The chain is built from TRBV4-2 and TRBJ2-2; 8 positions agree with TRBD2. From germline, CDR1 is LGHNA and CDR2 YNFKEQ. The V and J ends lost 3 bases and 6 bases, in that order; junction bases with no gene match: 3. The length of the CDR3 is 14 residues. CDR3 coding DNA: TGTGCCAGCAGCCAGCAACTAGCGGCCGGGGAGCTGTTTTTT. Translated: CASSQQLAAGELFF.

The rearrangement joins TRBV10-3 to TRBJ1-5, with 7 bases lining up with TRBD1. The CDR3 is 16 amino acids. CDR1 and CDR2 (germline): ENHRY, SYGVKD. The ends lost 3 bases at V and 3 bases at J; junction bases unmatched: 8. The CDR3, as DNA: TGTGCCATCAGTGACATTCGGGACAGTGACAATCAGCCCCAGCATTTT. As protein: CAISDIRDSDNQPQHF.

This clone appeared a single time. CDR3 in DNA: TGTGCCAGCAGCTTAGGGGGGGGGAACACTGAAGCTTTCTTT. Translating gives CASSLGGGNTEAFF. The chain links TRBV11-3 to TRBJ1-1, with D perhaps TRBD1 (5 bases). V lost 1 base, J lost 1 base, and 7 bases lay in between. The CDR3 totals 14 residues. Looked up from germline, CDR1 is SGHNT and CDR2 is YENEEA.

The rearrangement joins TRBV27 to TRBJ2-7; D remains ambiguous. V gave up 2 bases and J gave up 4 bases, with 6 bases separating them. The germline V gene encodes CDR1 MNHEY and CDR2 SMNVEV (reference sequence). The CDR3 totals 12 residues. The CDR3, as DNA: TGTGCCAGCAGTTTACCTTCTTACGAGCAGTACTTC. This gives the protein CASSLPSYEQYF.

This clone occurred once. The CDR3 DNA is TGCGCCAGCAGCTTGGACACCAGGGGCCCGAATGAAAAACTGTTTTTT. It is translated as CASSLDTRGPNEKLFF. This chain connects TRBV5-1 to TRBJ1-4; weak D call: TRBD1 (6 bases). The CDR3 totals 16 residues. Germline loops: CDR1 SGHRS, CDR2 YFSETQ. Trimming took 0 bases from V and 5 from J, leaving 14 bases between them. The variable domain in full, completed from reference TRBV5-1 and TRBJ1-4, reads KAGVTQTPRYLIKTRGQQVTLSCSPISGHRSVSWYQQTPGQGLQFLFEYFSETQRNKGNFPGRFSGRQFSNSRSEMNVSTLELGDSALYLCASSLDTRGPNEKLFFGSGTQLSVL.

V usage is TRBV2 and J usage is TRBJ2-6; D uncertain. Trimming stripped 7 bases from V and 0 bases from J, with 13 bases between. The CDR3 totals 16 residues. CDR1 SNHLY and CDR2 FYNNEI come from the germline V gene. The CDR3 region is CASTNGQSSGANVLTF. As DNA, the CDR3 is TGTGCCAGCACTAATGGGCAAAGCTCTGGGGCCAACGTCCTGACTTTC.